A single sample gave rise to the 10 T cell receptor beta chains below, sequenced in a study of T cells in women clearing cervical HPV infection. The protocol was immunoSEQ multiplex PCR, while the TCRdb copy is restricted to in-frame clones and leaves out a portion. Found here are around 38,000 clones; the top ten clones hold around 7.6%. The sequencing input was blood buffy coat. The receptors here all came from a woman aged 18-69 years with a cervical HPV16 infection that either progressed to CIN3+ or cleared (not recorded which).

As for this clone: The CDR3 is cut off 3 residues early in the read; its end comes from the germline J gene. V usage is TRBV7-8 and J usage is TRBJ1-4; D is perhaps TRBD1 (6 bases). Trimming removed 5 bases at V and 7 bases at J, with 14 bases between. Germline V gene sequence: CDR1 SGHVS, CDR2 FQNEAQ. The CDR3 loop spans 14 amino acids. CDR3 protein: CASSLRGPLEKLFF. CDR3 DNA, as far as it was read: TGTGCCAGCAGCCTCAGGGGTCCCCTTGAAAAA.

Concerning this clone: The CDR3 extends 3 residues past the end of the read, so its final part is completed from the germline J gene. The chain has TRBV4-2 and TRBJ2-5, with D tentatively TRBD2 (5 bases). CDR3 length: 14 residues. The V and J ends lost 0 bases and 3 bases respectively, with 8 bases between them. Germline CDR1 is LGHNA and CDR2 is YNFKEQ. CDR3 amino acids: CASSQEEAEETQYF. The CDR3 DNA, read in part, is TGTGCCAGCAGCCAAGAGGAAGCGGAAGAGACC.

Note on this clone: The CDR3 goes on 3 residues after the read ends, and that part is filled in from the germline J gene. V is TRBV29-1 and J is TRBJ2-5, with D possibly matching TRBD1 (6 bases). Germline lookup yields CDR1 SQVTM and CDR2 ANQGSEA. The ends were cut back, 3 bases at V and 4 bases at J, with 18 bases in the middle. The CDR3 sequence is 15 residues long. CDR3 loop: CSVDYRDITTETQYF. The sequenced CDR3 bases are TGCAGCGTTGATTATCGGGACATAACAACAGAGACC.

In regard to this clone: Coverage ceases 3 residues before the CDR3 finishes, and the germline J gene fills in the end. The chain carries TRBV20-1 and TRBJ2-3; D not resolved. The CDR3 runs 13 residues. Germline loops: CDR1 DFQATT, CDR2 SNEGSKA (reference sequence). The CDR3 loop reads CSARDPTAVAQYF. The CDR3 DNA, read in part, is TGCAGTGCTAGAGACCCAACCGCAGTTGCG.

The sequenced CDR3 bases are TGTGCCAGCTCACCACCGACTAGCGGGATCTACGAG. It specifies CASSPPTSGIYE. The CDR3 in full is CASSPPTSGIYEQYF. The chain couples TRBV18 to TRBJ2-7; 11 bases fit TRBD2. The read comes to an end 3 residues before the CDR3 does, leaving the germline J gene to fill in the end. The V gene end was trimmed by 0 bases and the J gene end by 3 bases; junction bases not matched to a gene: 1. The CDR3 covers 15 residues. CDR1 KGHSH and CDR2 LQKENI come from the germline V gene. Full variable domain (rest looked up from reference TRBV18 and TRBJ2-7): NAGVMQNPRHLVRRRGQEARLRCSPMKGHSHVYWYRQLPEEGLKFMVYLQKENIIDESGMPKERFSAEFPKEGPSILRIQQVVRGDSAAYFCASSPPTSGIYEQYFGPGTRLTVT.

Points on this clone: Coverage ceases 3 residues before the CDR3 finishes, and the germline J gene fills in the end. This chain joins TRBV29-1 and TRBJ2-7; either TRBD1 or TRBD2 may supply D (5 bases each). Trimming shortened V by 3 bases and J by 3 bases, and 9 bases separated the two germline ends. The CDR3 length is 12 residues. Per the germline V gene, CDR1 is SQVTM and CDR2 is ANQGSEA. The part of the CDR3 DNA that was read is TGCAGCGTTGAGAGGGGAGACTACGAG. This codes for CSVERGDYE. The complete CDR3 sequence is CSVERGDYEQYF.

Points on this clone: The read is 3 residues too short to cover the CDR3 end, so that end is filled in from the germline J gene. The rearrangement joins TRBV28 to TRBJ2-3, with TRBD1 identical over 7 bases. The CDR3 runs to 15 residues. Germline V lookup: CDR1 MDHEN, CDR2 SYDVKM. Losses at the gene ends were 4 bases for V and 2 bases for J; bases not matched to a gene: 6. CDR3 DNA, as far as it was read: TGTGCCAGCAGTTCCCCGACAGGGATCACAGATACG. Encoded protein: CASSSPTGITDT. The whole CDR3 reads CASSSPTGITDTQYF. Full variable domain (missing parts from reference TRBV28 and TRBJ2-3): DVKVTQSSRYLVKRTGEKVFLECVQDMDHENMFWYRQDPGLGLRLIYFSYDVKMKEKGDIPEGYSVSREKKERFSLILESASTNQTSMYLCASSSPTGITDTQYFGPGTRLTVL.

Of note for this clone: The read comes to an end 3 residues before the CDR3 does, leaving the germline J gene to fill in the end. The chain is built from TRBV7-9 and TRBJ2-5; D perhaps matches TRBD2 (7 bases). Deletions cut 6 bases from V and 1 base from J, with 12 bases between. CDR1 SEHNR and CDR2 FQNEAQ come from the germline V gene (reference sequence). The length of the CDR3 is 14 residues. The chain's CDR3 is CASRKGGAQETQYF. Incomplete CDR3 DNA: TGTGCCAGCAGGAAGGGGGGGGCCCAAGAGACC.

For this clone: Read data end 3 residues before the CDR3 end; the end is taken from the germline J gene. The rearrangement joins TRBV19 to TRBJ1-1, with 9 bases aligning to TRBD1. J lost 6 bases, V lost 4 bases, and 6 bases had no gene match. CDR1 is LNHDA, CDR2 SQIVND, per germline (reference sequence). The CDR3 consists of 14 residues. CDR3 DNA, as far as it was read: TGTGCCAGTAGTAGCGGGACAGGGATCGCTGAA. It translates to CASSSGTGIAE. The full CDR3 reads CASSSGTGIAEAFF.

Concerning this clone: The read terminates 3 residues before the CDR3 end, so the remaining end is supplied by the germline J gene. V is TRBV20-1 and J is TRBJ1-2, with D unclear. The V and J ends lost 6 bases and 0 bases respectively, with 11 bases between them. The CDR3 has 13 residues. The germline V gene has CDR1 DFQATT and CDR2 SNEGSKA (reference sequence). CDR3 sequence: CSAGPQSNYGYTF. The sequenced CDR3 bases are TGCAGTGCAGGGCCTCAGTCTAACTATGGC.